The clone carrying this T cell receptor beta chain was picked up one time. The data stem from a study of blood T cell repertoires in COVID-19. Libraries were prepared by immunoSEQ multiplex PCR; TCRdb keeps only in-frame clonotypes and omits some of them. The data contain about 310,000 clones, approximately 90% of them singletons. CDR1 SSHAT and CDR2 FNYEAQ come from the germline V gene (reference sequence). Trimming left V 5 bases short and J 2 bases short, with 8 bases between. The CDR3 has 13 amino acids. This chain uses TRBV7-7 with TRBJ2-3; a weak D match, TRBD1 (6 bases). What was sequenced was peripheral blood. This TCR was sampled from a man aged 18 to 29 with active or convalescent COVID-19. This chain's CDR3 is CASSQGLTDTQYF. In nucleotides, the CDR3 is TGTGCCAGCAGCCAGGGGCTCACAGATACGCAGTATTTT.